One T cell receptor (beta chain) is described in this entry. Original methodology: Reference gene primers were amplified, and this amplification served to estimate nucleated cell counts. Clones were read by immunoSEQ multiplex PCR, and TCRdb kept only the in-frame ones, dropping some. V, J and clone size reflect that table, while D and trimming were determined from the DNA. The data hold just under 350,000 clones, with more than 75% observed a single time. The data originate from a study of blood T cell repertoires in COVID-19. Background on the study: Donors in the United States, Italy and Spain gave samples during acute or convalescent COVID-19. The cDNA or gDNA used as material had been derived from T cells, B-cell-depleted T cells, or PBMCs.

The V segment lost 2 bases and the J segment 5 bases; nucleotides outside the gene matches: 11. CDR3 length: 17 amino acids. CDR1 is KGHSH, CDR2 LQKENI, per germline. The origin of this receptor is a woman younger than 35 who had recovered from COVID-19. J is TRBJ2-2 and V is TRBV18, with 7 nucleotides matching TRBD1. The sequencing input was peripheral blood. CDR3 sequence (DNA): TGTGCCAGCTCACCATCGATGGAACAGGGGCTGACCGGGGAGCTGTTTTTT. Its protein is CASSPSMEQGLTGELFF.